A selection of T cell receptor beta chains follows, all from one sample in a study of blood T cell repertoires in COVID-19. The method was immunoSEQ multiplex PCR; TCRdb's version includes in-frame clones alone and lacks a portion of them. The sample consists of some 100,000 clones, roughly 80% of them appearing once. Sequenced sample: peripheral blood. The receptors come from a woman aged 65 to 85 with acute or convalescent COVID-19. Both conserved end residues are trimmed from each CDR3. Fields, in order: J gene, V gene, CDR3 length, CDR3 protein.

TRBJ1-3	TRBV5-1	14	ASSGPTGRTGNTIY
TRBJ2-5	TRBV5-6	11	ASRLTGGETQY
TRBJ1-4	TRBV2	12	ASSSGGGPEKLF
TRBJ1-2	TRBV4-1	12	ASSQDTDGYGYT
TRBJ1-5	TRBV6-6	14	ASNEGQKYSNQPQH
TRBJ2-1	TRBV7-3	13	ASSLIQTGTNEQF
TRBJ1-5	TRBV9	13	ASSLGTGEGQPQH
TRBJ2-2	TRBV19	14	ASNYMPGQGAGELF
TRBJ1-2	TRBV15	11	ATSRDLSYGYT
TRBJ1-2	TRBV7-2	13	ASSLDPELNYGYT
TRBJ2-3	TRBV5-1	12	ASSLGQSTDTQY
TRBJ1-4	TRBV11-2	12	ASSTQNSDEKLF
TRBJ2-1	TRBV4-1	18	ASSYSSLRGSGANYNEQF
TRBJ2-5	TRBV5-1	13	ASSLEWTIKETQY
TRBJ2-7	TRBV18	12	ASSPSMGPYEQY
TRBJ1-4	TRBV5-1	12	ASSLQGTGEKLF
TRBJ1-2	TRBV5-1	11	ASTPGQGFGYT
TRBJ1-5	TRBV19	11	ASRDREDQPQH
TRBJ2-5	TRBV3-1/TRBV3-2	12	ASSQGRSGGTQY
TRBJ1-4	TRBV28	13	ASSSAAATNEKLF
TRBJ1-3	TRBV5-5	15	ASSPAPFDSSGNTIY
TRBJ2-3	TRBV24-1	15	ATSDPSLAGDTDTQY
TRBJ2-6	TRBV7-9	13	ASSLAVSGANVLT
TRBJ1-3	TRBV29-1	13	SVLTGEKAGNTIY
TRBJ1-4	TRBV7-2	10	ASSPGGEKLF
TRBJ2-1	TRBV3-1/TRBV3-2	14	ASSQGNLASYNEQF
TRBJ1-1	TRBV29-1	10	SVAGTNTEAF
TRBJ1-4	TRBV25-1	13	ASSAYRGTNEKLF
TRBJ1-6	TRBV3-1/TRBV3-2	14	ASRLQGTSYNSPLH
TRBJ2-3	TRBV15	14	ATSRTGSMRSDTQY
TRBJ2-2	TRBV30	11	AWSPQGSGELF
TRBJ2-5	TRBV30	11	AWSRGMGETQY
TRBJ1-5	TRBV5-1	13	ASSLTGTSNQPQH
TRBJ1-5	TRBV6-1	15	ASSAKGTGPPDQPQH
TRBJ2-4	TRBV19	14	ASSTPPGGKKNIQY
TRBJ1-2	TRBV10-3	9	AISSGGGYT
TRBJ1-2	TRBV7-9	16	ASSLGPRTGLYPYGYT
TRBJ2-5	TRBV23-1	11	ASSQSRAETQY
TRBJ1-2	TRBV4-3	11	ASSPGLDYGYT
TRBJ2-5	TRBV4-2	14	ASSQDRVWGEETQY
TRBJ1-5	TRBV24-1	14	APATEQGLRNQPQH
TRBJ1-6	TRBV19	13	ASRTGSSYNSPLH
TRBJ1-1	TRBV7-2	11	ASSFPAGVEAF
TRBJ1-3	TRBV5-1	12	ASSLDGHGNTIY
TRBJ2-5	TRBV24-1	12	ATSAPGQQETQY
TRBJ1-6	TRBV9	12	ASSVQIYNSPLH
TRBJ1-1	TRBV10-3	13	AITTSDRGNTEAF
TRBJ2-2	TRBV30	12	AWTVSANTGELF
TRBJ1-2	TRBV6-5	13	ASGGGRGTGQGYT
TRBJ2-1	TRBV9	12	ASSAGVTSNEQF
TRBJ1-4	TRBV7-2	14	ASSLGQGGANEKLF
TRBJ1-5	TRBV19	13	ASTYGTDRSQPQH
TRBJ1-5	TRBV27	13	ASSQDRGSNQPQH
TRBJ2-2	TRBV3-1/TRBV3-2	14	ASSRTSGVNTGELF
TRBJ2-2	TRBV5-1	13	ASSPDRSNTGELF
TRBJ1-2	TRBV12-3/TRBV12-4	10	ASSLQGEGYT
TRBJ1-6	TRBV28	13	ASSGHRGQVSPLH
TRBJ1-2	TRBV3-1/TRBV3-2	11	ASSHRTGDGYT